This is a list of T cell receptor beta chains from one sample in a study of early T cells in non-severe SARS-CoV-2 infection. TCRdb redid the calling of the 5' RACE reads with MiXCR, one entry per CDR3 protein. The sample carries some 60,000 distinct CDR3 sequences, roughly 7.7% recorded once. Sequencing was done on a sample of whole blood. All receptors derive from an adult who was a healthcare worker with PCR-confirmed SARS-CoV-2 infection or an uninfected control (not recorded which). CDR3s include the opening cysteine and the closing phenylalanine or tryptophan. D genes are given only for firm matches. Some rows have no size entry. The others give once, few or many, or a class for an expanded clone.

v_call,clone_size,j_call,d_call,cdr3_aa
TRBV12-3/TRBV12-4,NA,TRBJ1-3,NA,CASSLGQGRENTIYF
TRBV11-2,NA,TRBJ2-1,TRBD1,CASSLVFLRTGSYNEQFF
TRBV7-8,many,TRBJ2-7,TRBD2,CASSLLTTLGTSASYEQYF
TRBV7-9,NA,TRBJ2-1,NA,CASSLYGLNEQFF
TRBV7-9,few,TRBJ1-4,NA,CASSPRNEKLFF
TRBV5-4,many,TRBJ2-5,TRBD2,CASSSAGAQYF
TRBV28,many,TRBJ2-1,TRBD2,CASTGLAEISDEQFF
TRBV7-9,many,TRBJ2-1,TRBD1,CASSLVGQGYNEQFF
TRBV21-1,few,TRBJ2-4,NA,CASSKWYTQIAKNIQYF
TRBV27,few,TRBJ1-1,NA,CASSLSQGEAFF
TRBV2,NA,TRBJ2-1,NA,CASTLLAYNEQFF
TRBV20-1,medium-sized,TRBJ2-3,NA,CSAFRADTQYF
TRBV28,many,TRBJ2-7,NA,CATRSQGDYEQYF
TRBV28,NA,TRBJ1-1,TRBD1,CASSYAGQGNTEAFF
TRBV18,few,TRBJ2-1,NA,CASSRRGGANNEQFF
TRBV27,many,TRBJ2-7,NA,CASSSPKGFTYEQYF
TRBV5-1,NA,TRBJ2-5,NA,CTSSLAETQYF
TRBV24-1,NA,TRBJ2-3,TRBD2,CATSDLAGGERGTQYF
TRBV9,many,TRBJ2-7,TRBD2,CASSESGTSGSYEQYF
TRBV29-1,many,TRBJ1-2,NA,CSVGAGYNYGYTF
TRBV13,many,TRBJ2-5,TRBD1,CASSERGGEETQYF
TRBV5-1,NA,TRBJ2-3,NA,CASKSSTDTQYF
TRBV30,few,TRBJ2-4,NA,CAWMIPAKNIQYF
TRBV4-2,many,TRBJ2-2,TRBD1,CASSQGQGNTGELFF
TRBV29-1,many,TRBJ1-1,NA,CSLRRGMDTEAFF
TRBV20-1,few,TRBJ1-3,NA,CSASKGRYSGNTIYF
TRBV14,few,TRBJ1-1,TRBD1,CASSFSIGQGAWTEAFF
TRBV3-1,few,TRBJ2-7,NA,CASTGNTYEQYF
TRBV3-1,NA,TRBJ2-3,NA,CASSQDTSLYTDTQYF
TRBV18,NA,TRBJ2-1,TRBD1,CASSPLQGAGEQFF
TRBV27,few,TRBJ1-1,NA,CASSWGAGTEAFF
TRBV5-6,few,TRBJ2-3,NA,CASSLRTGLGTDTQYF
TRBV7-9,few,TRBJ1-2,NA,CASSLDAYGYTF
TRBV28,many,TRBJ2-3,TRBD2,CATVAGERTDTQYF
TRBV2,many,TRBJ1-1,NA,CASVGEGETEAFF
TRBV7-6,many,TRBJ2-7,NA,CASSLGATIPLEQYF
TRBV3-1,NA,TRBJ2-7,NA,CASSPGQGLYEQYF
TRBV7-2,medium-sized,TRBJ1-1,NA,CASSLDRNTEAFF